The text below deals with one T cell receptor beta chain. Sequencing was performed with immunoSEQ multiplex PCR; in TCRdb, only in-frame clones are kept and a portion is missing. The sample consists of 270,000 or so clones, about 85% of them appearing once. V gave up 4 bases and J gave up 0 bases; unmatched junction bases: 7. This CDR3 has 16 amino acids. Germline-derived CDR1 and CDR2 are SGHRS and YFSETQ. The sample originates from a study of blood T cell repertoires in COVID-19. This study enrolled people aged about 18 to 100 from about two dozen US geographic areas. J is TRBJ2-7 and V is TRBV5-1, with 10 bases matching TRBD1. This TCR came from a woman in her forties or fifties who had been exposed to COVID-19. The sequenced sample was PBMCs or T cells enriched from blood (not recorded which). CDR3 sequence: CASSPGTGVYSYEQYF. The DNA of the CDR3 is TGCGCCAGCAGCCCCGGGACAGGGGTCTACTCCTACGAGCAGTACTTC. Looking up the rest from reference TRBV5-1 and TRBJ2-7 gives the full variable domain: KAGVTQTPRYLIKTRGQQVTLSCSPISGHRSVSWYQQTPGQGLQFLFEYFSETQRNKGNFPGRFSGRQFSNSRSEMNVSTLELGDSALYLCASSPGTGVYSYEQYFGPGTRLTVT.